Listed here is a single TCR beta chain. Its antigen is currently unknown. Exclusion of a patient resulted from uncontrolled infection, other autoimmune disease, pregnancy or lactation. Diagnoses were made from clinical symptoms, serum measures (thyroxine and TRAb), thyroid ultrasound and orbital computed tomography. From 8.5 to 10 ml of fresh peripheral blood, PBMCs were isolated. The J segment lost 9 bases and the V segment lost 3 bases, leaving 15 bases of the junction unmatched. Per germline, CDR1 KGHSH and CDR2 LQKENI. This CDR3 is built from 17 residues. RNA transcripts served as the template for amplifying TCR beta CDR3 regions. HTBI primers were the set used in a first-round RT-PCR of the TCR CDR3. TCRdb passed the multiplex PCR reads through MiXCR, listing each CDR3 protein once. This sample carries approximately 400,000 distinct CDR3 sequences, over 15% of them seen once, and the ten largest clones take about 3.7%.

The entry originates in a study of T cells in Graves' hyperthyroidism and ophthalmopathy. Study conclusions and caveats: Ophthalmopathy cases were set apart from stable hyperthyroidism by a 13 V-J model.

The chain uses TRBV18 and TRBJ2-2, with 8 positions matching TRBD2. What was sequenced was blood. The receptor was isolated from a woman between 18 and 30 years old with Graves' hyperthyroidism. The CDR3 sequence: CASSPPNGLADARELFF. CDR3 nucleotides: TGTGCCAGCTCACCCCCAAACGGACTAGCTGACGCCCGGGAGCTGTTTTTT.